One T cell receptor (beta chain) is described in this entry. The data are from a study of control samples from healthy donors and cancer patients. CDR1 and CDR2 (germline): SGHAT, FQNNGV. V lost 5 bases and J 5 bases, leaving 19 bases between the germline ends. The CDR3 runs to 16 residues. Clones were sequenced by immunoSEQ multiplex PCR, and TCRdb holds only the in-frame ones, with some missing. The sample yields about 140,000 clones, more than 85% seen once. The origin of this receptor is a woman aged 25 to 39 in good health. The chain combines TRBV11-2 with TRBJ2-1; D call uncertain. The material sequenced was blood. CDR3 DNA: TGTGCCAGCAGCCCCCCCGCGTGGCAGGCCAACAATGAGCAGTTCTTC. It encodes CASSPPAWQANNEQFF.